Below, 15 T cell receptor beta chains from the same sample are listed, as sequenced in a study of Graves' ophthalmopathy and Graves' hyperthyroidism. RNA transcripts provided the template for amplifying TCR beta CDR3 regions. The first round was an RT-PCR with HTBI primers, and the second round was a multiplex PCR. From the multiplex PCR reads, TCRdb called clonotypes with MiXCR, one entry per CDR3 protein. The table has around 1.1 million distinct CDR3 sequences, about 36% seen once. The sample taken for sequencing was peripheral blood or thyroid tissue (not recorded which). The receptors were gathered from an adult man with Graves' hyperthyroidism.

The table lists this clonotype with a few counts. The CDR3 here is CASSLQGRAGYTF. The CDR3 nucleotides are TGTGCCAGCAGCTTGCAGGGTCGGGCTGGCTACACCTTC. The rearrangement joins TRBV7-9 to TRBJ1-2, with D possibly TRBD1 on 5 matching bases. Germline V gene lookup returns CDR1 SEHNR and CDR2 FQNEAQ (reference sequence). The CDR3 length is 13 residues. The germline V and J ends were trimmed by 3 bases and 7 bases, with 12 bases remaining between them.

This clonotype was detected only a few times. The CDR3 DNA sequence: TGCAGTGCTAAGGGGGGCTACAATGAGCAGTTCTTC. Translated, it gives CSAKGGYNEQFF. The rearrangement joins TRBV20-1 to TRBJ2-1, with D perhaps matching TRBD1 or TRBD2 (6 bases each). Germline V gives CDR1 DFQATT, CDR2 SNEGSKA (reference sequence). V was cut by 4 bases and J by 3 bases, with 7 bases left in between. The CDR3 consists of 12 residues.

This clonotype has more than one count but fewer than ten. The chain has TRBV4-2 and TRBJ1-4; D might be TRBD1 (5 bases). Germline V gene lookup returns CDR1 LGHNA and CDR2 YNFKEQ. Trimming took off 0 bases at V and 7 bases at J, with 9 bases between the two ends. This CDR3 contains 14 residues. The CDR3 coding sequence is TGTGCCAGCAGCCAAGATTGGGGGTCTGAAAAACTGTTTTTT. It translates to CASSQDWGSEKLFF.

This clonotype appeared many times. This rearrangement joins TRBV4-3 to TRBJ1-2, with a possible D match to TRBD1 (6 bases). Germline V gene sequence: CDR1 LGHNA, CDR2 YSLEER. The length of the CDR3 is 15 residues. Trimming removed 0 bases at V and 3 bases at J, with 11 bases between. The CDR3 is CASSQEIRGDYGYTF. As DNA, the CDR3 is TGCGCCAGCAGCCAAGAAATCAGGGGTGACTATGGCTACACCTTC.

The count of this clonotype is one. J is TRBJ1-2 and V is TRBV29-1, with TRBD1 identical over 7 bases. The V gene end was trimmed by 8 bases and the J gene end by 8 bases; junction bases not matched to a gene: 8. Germline loops: CDR1 SQVTM, CDR2 ANQGSEA. The CDR3 has 11 amino acids. The CDR3 protein is CSLEGGWGYTF. The CDR3 DNA reads as TGCAGCTTAGAAGGGGGCTGGGGCTACACCTTC.

This clonotype was seen more than once but under ten times. The chain combines TRBV6-5 with TRBJ2-7; 7 bases fit TRBD2. With V trimmed by 2 bases and J by 7 bases, 8 bases remained unmatched. The CDR3 totals 14 residues. Per germline, CDR1 MNHEY and CDR2 SVGAGI. CDR3 sequence: CASSYTRLGGEQYF. DNA of the CDR3: TGTGCCAGCAGTTACACGAGATTGGGGGGGGAGCAGTACTTC.

V usage is TRBV6-5 and J usage is TRBJ1-1; D perhaps matches TRBD1 (5 bases). Germline V lookup: CDR1 MNHEY, CDR2 SVGAGI. The CDR3 is made up of 14 amino acids. Between the trimmed V and J ends, which lost 1 base and 3 bases, there was a span of 9 bases. The CDR3 is CASSYWGEDTEAFF. As DNA, the CDR3 is TGTGCCAGCAGTTACTGGGGGGAGGACACTGAAGCTTTCTTT.

In this sample, this clonotype turned up a few times. The chain links TRBV15 to TRBJ1-1; D ambiguous. The CDR3 is made up of 13 amino acids. Trimming took 0 bases from V and 11 from J, leaving 13 bases between them. Germline V gene sequence: CDR1 LNHNV, CDR2 YYDKDF (reference sequence). Written as DNA, the CDR3 is TGTGCCACCAGCAGAGATGCAGACCGGCGGGCTTTCTTT. Its protein is CATSRDADRRAFF.

The chain couples TRBV2 to TRBJ2-5; 12 positions agree with TRBD2. Germline trimming cut 2 bases from V and 5 bases from J; bases unmatched to any gene: 6. CDR3 length: 16 amino acids. Germline CDR1 SNHLY, CDR2 FYNNEI. In DNA form, the CDR3 reads TGTGCCAGCAGTGAACTAGCGGGGGGGTCGGTGGAGACCCAGTACTTC. It translates to CASSELAGGSVETQYF.

The chain combines TRBV4-1 with TRBJ1-5; D is perhaps TRBD1 (5 bases). The CDR3 loop spans 16 amino acids. The germline gives CDR1 MGHRA, CDR2 YSYEKL. Trimming left V 0 bases short and J 5 bases short, with 14 bases between. For the CDR3, the DNA is TGCGCCAGCAGCCAAGATGGGGTCAGGGAGGATCAGCCCCAGCATTTT. Protein product: CASSQDGVREDQPQHF.

The V call is TRBV6-6, the J call TRBJ2-2, with TRBD2 matching over 8 bases. V dropped 5 bases and J dropped 4; count of bases not matched to a gene: 18. The CDR3 consists of 19 residues. Germline V CDR1 and CDR2: MNHNY, SVGAGI (reference sequence). The CDR3 sequence is CASSLLSGGTRRRTGELFF. For the CDR3, the DNA is TGTGCCAGCAGTCTACTGAGCGGGGGCACGCGACGTCGCACCGGGGAGCTGTTTTTT.

The rearrangement joins TRBV5-6 to TRBJ2-7, with 8 bases fitting TRBD2. The CDR3 length is 15 residues. Germline CDR1 reads SGHDT; CDR2 reads YYEEEE. Trimming at V came to 0 bases and at J to 6 bases, leaving 8 bases not matched to a gene. CDR3 DNA: TGTGCCAGCAGCTTGGAGGGTCGCGGGGGGCGCGAGCAGTACTTC. This sequence encodes CASSLEGRGGREQYF.

The CDR3 reads CASSARDQAFGYGYTF. DNA of the CDR3: TGCGCCAGCAGTGCTAGAGATCAAGCCTTCGGCTATGGCTACACCTTC. This chain joins TRBV10-2 and TRBJ1-2; no definite D call. Germline CDR1 is WSHSY and CDR2 is SAAADI. The CDR3 is made up of 16 amino acids. The V end lost 4 bases, the J end lost 4 bases, and 19 bases lay between the germline ends.

This clonotype was counted a single time. A read error may account for a junction end that differs from germline. The CDR3 bases are TGTGCCACCAAAGCTTATGGGGGGGAGACCCAATACTTC. This gives the protein CATKAYGGETQYF. V is TRBV24-1 and J is TRBJ2-5, with 7 bases matching TRBD2. The CDR3 has 13 amino acids. Per germline, CDR1 KGHDR and CDR2 SFDVKD.

In its sample, this clonotype was seen a few times. The J gene is TRBJ2-7, the V gene TRBV29-1; TRBD1 or TRBD2 may be the D gene (5 bases each). The CDR3 is made up of 13 amino acids. Trimming shortened V by 6 bases and J by 7 bases, and 19 bases separated the two germline ends. Per germline, CDR1 SQVTM and CDR2 ANQGSEA. DNA for the CDR3: TGCAGCGTAGGACTTGGACAAGGCTGGGAGCAGTACTTC. It codes for CSVGLGQGWEQYF.